Shown below are 27 T cell receptor beta chains from a single sample sequenced in a study of blood T cell repertoires in COVID-19. TCRdb's table, derived via immunoSEQ multiplex PCR, lists solely in-frame clones and lacks some. The top ten hold roughly 4.2% of the sample, which has approximately 240,000 clones, around 80% seen once. The specimen sequenced was peripheral blood. The receptor source for this set is a woman in her forties with active or convalescent COVID-19.

The chain is built from TRBV28 and TRBJ1-4; 8 bases match TRBD1. The germline CDR1 and CDR2 sequences are MDHEN and SYDVKM. CDR3 length: 15 amino acids. V lost 7 bases to trimming and J lost 7 bases; unmatched junction nucleotides: 11. In DNA, the CDR3 is TGTGCCAGCACCCTGGGCAGGGGGCTTGGTGAAAAACTGTTTTTT. This gives the protein CASTLGRGLGEKLFF.

Comment on this clone: The same CDR3 arises from other DNA sequences in this sample as well. The chain recombines TRBV28 with TRBJ1-3, with unresolved D. Trimming pared 4 bases from V and 4 bases from J, leaving 11 bases between. The CDR3 has 14 residues. The germline V gene has CDR1 MDHEN and CDR2 SYDVKM. CDR3 DNA: TGTGCCAGCAGTTCGGGTTCTCTCGGAAACACCATATATTTT. Its protein is CASSSGSLGNTIYF.

This chain uses TRBV5-5 with TRBJ1-5, with D unresolved. Trimming removed 0 bases from V and 0 bases from J, with 10 bases in between. The CDR3 is made up of 16 amino acids. The germline CDR1 and CDR2 sequences are SGHKS and YYEKEE (reference sequence). Here the CDR3 DNA reads TGTGCCAGCAGCTTGGATAGAGGGAGTAGCAATCAGCCCCAGCATTTT. Translated, it gives CASSLDRGSSNQPQHF.

The chain has TRBV11-2 and TRBJ1-4; D unclear. This CDR3 has 12 amino acids. Germline CDR1 reads SGHAT; CDR2 reads FQNNGV. V was clipped by 1 base and J by 12 bases, with 9 bases between them. The CDR3 DNA reads TGTGCCAGCAGCTTAGGAGGACTTCAACTGTTTTTT. Amino acids: CASSLGGLQLFF. The entire variable domain, with the rest obtained from reference TRBV11-2 and TRBJ1-4, is as follows: EAGVAQSPRYKIIEKRQSVAFWCNPISGHATLYWYQQILGQGPKLLIQFQNNGVVDDSQLPKDRFSAERLKGVDSTLKIQPAKLEDSAVYLCASSLGGLQLFFGSGTQLSVL.

The sample holds a few counts of this clone. The chain uses TRBV3-1 (or the pseudogene TRBV3-2) and TRBJ1-2; a possible D gene is TRBD1 (6 bases). Deletions cut 4 bases from V and 4 bases from J, with 10 bases between. Germline CDR1 and CDR2: LGHDT and YNNKEL (reference sequence). CDR3 length equals 13 residues. CDR3 residues: CASSLQGSYGYTF. DNA of the CDR3: TGTGCCAGCAGCCTTCAGGGGAGCTATGGCTACACCTTC.

The V call is TRBV7-6, the J call TRBJ2-3; 7 nucleotides match TRBD1. The CDR3 runs 15 residues. Germline V gives CDR1 SGHVS, CDR2 FNYEAQ. V shed 4 bases, J shed 2 bases, and the junction held 6 bases outside the gene matches. CDR3 protein: CASSWDSVFTDTQYF. The CDR3 nucleotides read TGTGCCAGCAGCTGGGACAGCGTCTTCACAGATACGCAGTATTTT.

This clone has a handful of counts. The rearrangement uses TRBV20-1 and TRBJ1-2; D might be TRBD1 (6 bases). Trimming took 5 bases from V and 7 from J, leaving 11 bases between them. Germline CDR1 reads DFQATT; CDR2 reads SNEGSKA (reference sequence). This CDR3 has 11 residues. The CDR3: CSASQGGGYTF. As DNA, the CDR3 is TGCAGTGCTTCCCAAGGGGGTGGCTACACCTTC.

V and J are TRBV12-5 and TRBJ2-6; weak D call: TRBD1 (6 bases). From germline, CDR1 is LGHNT and CDR2 FRNRAP. CDR3 length equals 18 residues. V was trimmed by 4 bases and J by 0 bases, leaving 16 bases between them. DNA for the CDR3: TGTGCTAGTGGTTCCTCGACAGGTTCCCGCTCTGGGGCCAACGTCCTGACTTTC. It encodes CASGSSTGSRSGANVLTF.

This clone has more than one count but fewer than ten. The CDR3 DNA reads TGTGCCAGCAGGAGTAGCAATCAGCCCCAGCATTTT. Amino acids: CASRSSNQPQHF. V is TRBV7-9 and J is TRBJ1-5; unclear D gene. CDR1 is SEHNR, CDR2 FQNEAQ, per germline (reference sequence). V lost 6 bases, J lost 0 bases, and 3 bases lay in between. CDR3 size: 12 residues. Full variable domain (remainder filled in from reference TRBV7-9 and TRBJ1-5): DTGVSQNPRHKITKRGQNVTFRCDPISEHNRLYWYRQTLGQGPEFLTYFQNEAQLEKSRLLSDRFSAERPKGSFSTLEIQRTEQGDSAMYLCASRSSNQPQHFGDGTRLSIL.

This chain joins TRBV2 and TRBJ2-3; D may be TRBD2 (7 bases). The V gene lost 6 bases and the J gene lost 1 base, with 14 bases spanning the gap. Germline V gene data show CDR1 as SNHLY and CDR2 as FYNNEI. CDR3 size: 15 residues. CDR3 residues: CASSWGGPGTDTQYF. The CDR3 nucleotides are TGTGCCAGCAGCTGGGGGGGGCCGGGCACAGATACGCAGTATTTT. The full variable domain, rest sourced from reference TRBV2 and TRBJ2-3, is EPEVTQTPSHQVTQMGQEVILRCVPISNHLYFYWYRQILGQKVEFLVSFYNNEISEKSEIFDDQFSVERPDGSNFTLKIRSTKLEDSAMYFCASSWGGPGTDTQYFGPGTRLTVL.

The V gene is TRBV9, the J gene TRBJ1-1, with D tentatively TRBD1 (6 bases). CDR3 length: 14 residues. Germline CDR1 reads SGDLS; CDR2 reads YYNGEE. V was clipped by 0 bases and J by 5 bases, with 11 bases between them. In DNA form, the CDR3 reads TGTGCCAGCAGCGTAGAGGGGGGGCAGACTGAAGCTTTCTTT. Its protein product is CASSVEGGQTEAFF.

This chain connects TRBV9 to TRBJ2-2, with 7 bases matching TRBD2. The CDR3 runs 15 residues. J was trimmed by 5 bases and V by 2 bases; bases with no gene match: 6. Germline CDR1 SGDLS, CDR2 YYNGEE. The CDR3 is CASSVLQGGTGELFF. Here the CDR3 DNA reads TGTGCCAGCAGCGTTCTCCAGGGAGGGACCGGGGAGCTGTTTTTT.

The chain couples TRBV5-1 to TRBJ2-1, with 10 bases identical to TRBD2. This CDR3 is built from 14 residues. The germline gives CDR1 SGHRS, CDR2 YFSETQ. V gave up 4 bases and J gave up 4 bases; unmatched junction bases: 2. Written as DNA, the CDR3 is TGCGCCAGCAGCGGAGCGGGGGGGTACAATGAGCAGTTCTTC. Translation: CASSGAGGYNEQFF.

This rearrangement joins TRBV6-5 to TRBJ2-1, with no clear D. The CDR3 sequence is 13 residues long. V was shortened by 2 bases and J by 5 bases, with 7 bases between the two germline ends. Germline assignment: CDR1 MNHEY and CDR2 SVGAGI. The CDR3 region is CASSYTQNNEQFF. Written as DNA, the CDR3 is TGTGCCAGCAGTTACACACAGAACAATGAGCAGTTCTTC.

This chain joins TRBV9 and TRBJ2-5, with TRBD2 as a possible D gene (6 bases). The length of the CDR3 is 14 residues. Germline V gene lookup returns CDR1 SGDLS and CDR2 YYNGEE. The germline V and J ends were trimmed by 4 bases and 5 bases, with 15 bases remaining between them. The CDR3 sequence: CASSPTSGRETQYF. The CDR3 coding sequence is TGTGCCAGCAGCCCTACTTCTGGGAGGGAGACCCAGTACTTC.

This clone came up once. The chain carries TRBV9 and TRBJ2-1; 10 bases fit TRBD2. There are 15 residues in the CDR3. Germline CDR1 reads SGDLS; CDR2 reads YYNGEE. Trimming removed 4 bases from V and 1 base from J; junction bases left unmatched: 2. This chain's CDR3 is CASSISGGSYNEQFF. CDR3 coding DNA: TGTGCCAGCAGCATTAGCGGGGGGTCCTACAATGAGCAGTTCTTC.

The CDR3 bases are TGTGCCAGCAGTTTACAGCGGTACAACACTGAAGCTTTCTTT. This codes for CASSLQRYNTEAFF. The genes are TRBV28 and TRBJ1-1; D unresolved. The CDR3 is 14 residues long. CDR1 is MDHEN and CDR2 is SYDVKM in the germline V gene. The V gene lost 2 bases and the J gene lost 2 bases, with 9 bases spanning the gap.

The V gene is TRBV7-2, the J gene TRBJ2-1; tentatively, D is TRBD2 (6 bases). This CDR3 region has 15 residues. V was clipped by 4 bases and J by 1 base, with 11 bases between them. Germline V gives CDR1 SGHTA, CDR2 FQGNSA. The CDR3 DNA reads as TGTGCCAGCAGCTCCGGGACTCAATCCTACAATGAGCAGTTCTTC. This codes for CASSSGTQSYNEQFF.

Only one count was recorded for this clone. The chain carries TRBV30 and TRBJ1-2; 7 positions agree with TRBD1. Germline CDR1 is GTSNPN and CDR2 is SVGIG (reference sequence). The length of the CDR3 is 13 residues. The V gene end was trimmed by 3 bases and the J gene end by 4 bases; junction bases not matched to a gene: 5. The CDR3 protein is CAWRQGPLYGYTF. CDR3 DNA sequence: TGTGCCTGGAGACAGGGGCCTCTCTATGGCTACACCTTC.

This chain connects TRBV18 to TRBJ1-1; the match to TRBD1 covers 7 bases. The germline CDR1 and CDR2 sequences are KGHSH and LQKENI. The trim removed 3 bases at V and 3 bases at J, leaving 7 bases unmatched. CDR3 length equals 15 residues. This chain's CDR3 is CASSPRDSFYTEAFF. For the CDR3, the DNA is TGTGCCAGCTCACCCCGGGACAGCTTCTACACTGAAGCTTTCTTT.

The chain combines TRBV11-2 with TRBJ2-2; a possible D gene is TRBD1 (6 bases). The CDR3 loop spans 15 amino acids. Germline V lookup: CDR1 SGHAT, CDR2 FQNNGV. The V gene lost 2 bases and the J gene lost 3 bases, with 10 bases spanning the gap. CDR3 bases: TGTGCCAGCAGCTTAACAGGGCAAGACACCGGGGAGCTGTTTTTT. Translated, it gives CASSLTGQDTGELFF. The full variable domain, with the rest looked up from reference TRBV11-2 and TRBJ2-2, is EAGVAQSPRYKIIEKRQSVAFWCNPISGHATLYWYQQILGQGPKLLIQFQNNGVVDDSQLPKDRFSAERLKGVDSTLKIQPAKLEDSAVYLCASSLTGQDTGELFFGEGSRLTVL.

The chain has TRBV12-3 or TRBV12-4 and TRBJ1-6, with D hard to call. The CDR3 is 12 amino acids. V was clipped by 6 bases and J by 10 bases, with 10 bases between them. This CDR3 is CASSQPSSPLHF. For the CDR3, the DNA is TGTGCCAGCAGCCAGCCTAGCTCACCCCTCCACTTT.

This rearrangement joins TRBV25-1 to TRBJ1-4, with 9 bases identical to TRBD1. Germline CDR1 reads MGHDK; CDR2 reads SYGVNS. The CDR3 loop spans 16 amino acids. Trimming removed 5 bases from V and 7 bases from J; junction bases left unmatched: 11. CDR3 loop: CASSYRMTGGAEKLFF. The CDR3 nucleotides read TGTGCCAGCAGTTACCGTATGACAGGGGGAGCTGAAAAACTGTTTTTT.

This chain joins TRBV11-2 and TRBJ1-6; 7 positions agree with TRBD1. Trimming took 5 bases from V and 8 from J; bases not matched to a gene: 6. The CDR3 covers 14 residues. CDR1 SGHAT and CDR2 FQNNGV come from the germline V gene. The CDR3 DNA follows: TGTGCCAGCAGCCAGGGGACAGAGGATTCACCCCTCCACTTT. This gives the protein CASSQGTEDSPLHF.

This clone has a handful of counts. J is TRBJ1-5 and V is TRBV19, with 8 positions matching TRBD1. The ends lost 5 bases at V and 6 bases at J; junction bases unmatched: 3. This CDR3 region has 13 residues. Germline-derived CDR1 and CDR2 are LNHDA and SQIVND (reference sequence). CDR3 bases: TGTGCCAGTAGTGACAGGGGAGGTCAGCCCCAGCATTTT. Encoded protein: CASSDRGGQPQHF.

The chain couples TRBV30 to TRBJ2-1, with TRBD2 identical over 7 bases. CDR1 is GTSNPN and CDR2 is SVGIG in the germline V gene (reference sequence). The CDR3 is 11 residues long. The CDR3 DNA follows: TGTTCTGGGGGGGACTACAATGAGCAGTTCTTC. This translates into CSGGDYNEQFF.

V gene TRBV30 combines with J gene TRBJ1-1; D remains unclear. The CDR3 is 15 amino acids. Germline CDR1 and CDR2: GTSNPN and SVGIG (reference sequence). V gave up 2 bases and J gave up 8 bases, with 21 bases separating them. The CDR3 nucleotides are TGTGCCTGGAGTCCTCTCCGCGGGCAGAGCCCCGAAGCTTTCTTT. Its translation: CAWSPLRGQSPEAFF.